Following are 14 T cell receptor beta chains from one sample sequenced in a study of cytomegalovirus exposure and HLA in healthy donors. 60 Vbeta and 13 Jbeta primers were used in PCR. Sequenced by immunoSEQ multiplex PCR; TCRdb stores in-frame clones only, minus some. The sample consists of approximately 170,000 clones, about 82% of them appearing once. Sequencing was carried out using PBMCs. The origin of the receptors is a male donor in good health and CMV-seronegative.

The chain uses TRBV7-6 and TRBJ2-5; 7 bases map to TRBD1. The end of the DNA is better explained by TRBJ2-7, so the J call may be wrong. The CDR3 totals 14 residues. Germline assignment: CDR1 SGHVS and CDR2 FNYEAQ. CDR3 in amino acids: CASSLDARGYEQYF. The CDR3 DNA is TGTGCCAGCAGCTTAGACGCCAGGGGGTACGAGCAGTACTTC.

In DNA, the CDR3 is TGTGCCACATCCGGGACAGGGGTCGGTTCACCCCTCCACTTT. It translates to CATSGTGVGSPLHF. The V and J genes are TRBV6-5 and TRBJ1-6; the match to TRBD1 covers 10 bases. CDR3 length equals 14 residues. Germline values: CDR1 MNHEY, CDR2 SVGAGI. Trimming at V came to 10 bases and at J to 9 bases, leaving 9 bases not matched to a gene.

There are a few counts of this clone. The chain carries TRBV6-5 and TRBJ2-7; TRBD1 agrees at 7 bases. V shed 5 bases and J 5 bases; nucleotides not matched to a gene: 3. CDR1 is MNHEY, CDR2 SVGAGI, per germline. This CDR3 is built from 12 residues. CDR3 amino acids: CASSGDSHEQYF. Written as DNA, the CDR3 is TGTGCCAGCAGTGGGGACAGCCACGAGCAGTACTTC.

In its sample, this clone was seen a few times. V and J are TRBV10-2 and TRBJ1-2, with TRBD1 identical over 7 bases. The CDR3 contains 15 residues. Trimming cost V 0 bases and J 2 bases; bases outside gene matches: 3. Germline V lookup: CDR1 WSHSY, CDR2 SAAADI. CDR3 coding DNA: TGCGCCAGCAGTGAGTCGGCGACAGGGAACTATGGCTACACCTTC. Its translation: CASSESATGNYGYTF.

The chain is built from TRBV19 and TRBJ1-5; the D is unclear. The V and J ends lost 3 bases and 6 bases respectively, with 9 bases between them. CDR1 is LNHDA, CDR2 SQIVND, per germline (reference sequence). This CDR3 has 13 amino acids. The CDR3, as DNA: TGTGCCAGTAGTATTTCAGGAGGTCAGCCCCAGCATTTT. Translation gives CASSISGGQPQHF. The whole variable domain, remainder taken from reference TRBV19 and TRBJ1-5, is DGGITQSPKYLFRKEGQNVTLSCEQNLNHDAMYWYRQDPGQGLRLIYYSQIVNDFQKGDIAEGYSVSREKKESFPLTVTSAQKNPTAFYLCASSISGGQPQHFGDGTRLSIL.

This chain uses TRBV19 with TRBJ2-5, with 9 bases aligning to TRBD1. CDR1 and CDR2 (germline): LNHDA, SQIVND (reference sequence). CDR3 length: 14 residues. V was clipped by 6 bases and J by 4 bases; unmatched bases: 6. In nucleotides, the CDR3 is TGTGCCAGTAGACAAACAGGGGGCGGAGAGACCCAGTACTTC. Protein: CASRQTGGGETQYF.

The chain carries TRBV6-1 and TRBJ2-5, with 8 bases aligning to TRBD2. The germline CDR1 and CDR2 sequences are MNHNS and SASEGT. This CDR3 contains 17 residues. The J segment lost 7 bases and the V segment lost 2 bases, leaving 15 bases of the junction unmatched. The CDR3, as DNA: TGTGCCAGCAGTGAATTCGTTCAGGGTAGCGGGGTTGGGACCCAGTACTTC. This translates into CASSEFVQGSGVGTQYF.

The V and J genes are TRBV30 and TRBJ2-7, with TRBD1 identical over 7 bases. In germline, CDR1 is GTSNPN, CDR2 SVGIG (reference sequence). V trimming: 2 bases; J trimming: 5 bases; junction bases outside the gene matches: 6. This CDR3 has 13 amino acids. The CDR3 DNA sequence: TGTGCCTGGAGTAGAGACAGGGACCACGAGCAGTACTTC. Residues: CAWSRDRDHEQYF.

This clone has only a few counts. The chain is built from TRBV15 and TRBJ2-5; TRBD2 might be the D (6 bases). The V gene's germline CDR1 is LNHNV and CDR2 YYDKDF (reference sequence). The CDR3 loop spans 14 amino acids. V lost 1 base to trimming and J lost 0 bases, with 6 bases between them. The CDR3 here is CATSRGGDQETQYF. The CDR3 nucleotides are TGTGCCACCAGCAGAGGGGGGGACCAAGAGACCCAGTACTTC.

This sequence joins TRBV28 and TRBJ2-2; 7 bases are a match to TRBD1. Germline V gene sequence: CDR1 MDHEN, CDR2 SYDVKM. V dropped 6 bases and J dropped 2; count of bases not matched to a gene: 6. The CDR3 is 15 amino acids. CDR3 in amino acids: CASSRGGVNTGELFF. In DNA form, the CDR3 reads TGTGCCAGCAGCCGAGGGGGCGTAAACACCGGGGAGCTGTTTTTT.

V is TRBV7-2 and J is TRBJ1-1; D is perhaps TRBD1 (6 bases). Germline V gene sequence: CDR1 SGHTA, CDR2 FQGNSA. V was clipped by 5 bases and J by 4 bases, with 14 bases between them. This CDR3 is 14 amino acids long. Written as DNA, the CDR3 is TGTGCCAGCAGCCCGGGCGACAGGTCCACTGAAGCTTTCTTT. Translated, it gives CASSPGDRSTEAFF.

The sample holds one count of this clone. The chain combines TRBV5-4 with TRBJ2-3, with 10 nucleotides matching TRBD2. V shed 0 bases and J 3 bases; nucleotides not matched to a gene: 4. The germline CDR1 and CDR2 sequences are SGHNT and YYREEE (reference sequence). The CDR3 is 16 amino acids. Here the CDR3 reads CASSLGAGGPTDTQYF. The CDR3, as DNA: TGTGCCAGCAGCTTGGGAGCGGGAGGGCCGACAGATACGCAGTATTTT. The full variable domain, its missing parts supplied by reference TRBV5-4 and TRBJ2-3, is ETGVTQSPTHLIKTRGQQVTLRCSSQSGHNTVSWYQQALGQGPQFIFQYYREEENGRGNFPPRFSGLQFPNYSSELNVNALELDDSALYLCASSLGAGGPTDTQYFGPGTRLTVL.

The rearrangement links TRBV7-8 to TRBJ2-1, with 14 bases matching TRBD2. V gave up 2 bases and J gave up 7 bases; unmatched junction bases: 10. The CDR3 runs to 18 residues. Germline CDR1 SGHVS, CDR2 FQNEAQ. The CDR3 region has the DNA TGTGCCAGCAGCTTAATCGGACAGGGACTAGCGGGAGATAATGAGCAGTTCTTC. Residues: CASSLIGQGLAGDNEQFF.

The V gene is TRBV19, the J gene TRBJ1-1, with D hard to call. The CDR3 is 12 residues long. Germline V gene lookup returns CDR1 LNHDA and CDR2 SQIVND (reference sequence). Trimming removed 7 bases at V and 1 base at J, with 7 bases between. The CDR3 reads CASNSGNTEAFF. The CDR3 nucleotides are TGTGCCAGTAACTCAGGGAACACTGAAGCTTTCTTT.